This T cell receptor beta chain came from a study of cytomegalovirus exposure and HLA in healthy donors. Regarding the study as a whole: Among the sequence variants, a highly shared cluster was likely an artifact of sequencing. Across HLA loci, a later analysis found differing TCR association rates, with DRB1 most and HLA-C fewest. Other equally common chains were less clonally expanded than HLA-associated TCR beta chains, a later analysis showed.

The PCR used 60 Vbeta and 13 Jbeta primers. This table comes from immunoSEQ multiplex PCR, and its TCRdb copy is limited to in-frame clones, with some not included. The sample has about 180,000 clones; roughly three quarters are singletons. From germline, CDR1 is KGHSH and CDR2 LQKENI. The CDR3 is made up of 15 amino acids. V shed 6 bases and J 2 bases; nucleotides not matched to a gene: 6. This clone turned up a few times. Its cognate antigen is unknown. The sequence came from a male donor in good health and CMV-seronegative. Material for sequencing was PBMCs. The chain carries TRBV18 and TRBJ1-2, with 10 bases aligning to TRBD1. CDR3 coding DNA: TGTGCCAGCTCGCAGGGACAGGGGAGAAACTATGGCTACACCTTC. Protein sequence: CASSQGQGRNYGYTF.